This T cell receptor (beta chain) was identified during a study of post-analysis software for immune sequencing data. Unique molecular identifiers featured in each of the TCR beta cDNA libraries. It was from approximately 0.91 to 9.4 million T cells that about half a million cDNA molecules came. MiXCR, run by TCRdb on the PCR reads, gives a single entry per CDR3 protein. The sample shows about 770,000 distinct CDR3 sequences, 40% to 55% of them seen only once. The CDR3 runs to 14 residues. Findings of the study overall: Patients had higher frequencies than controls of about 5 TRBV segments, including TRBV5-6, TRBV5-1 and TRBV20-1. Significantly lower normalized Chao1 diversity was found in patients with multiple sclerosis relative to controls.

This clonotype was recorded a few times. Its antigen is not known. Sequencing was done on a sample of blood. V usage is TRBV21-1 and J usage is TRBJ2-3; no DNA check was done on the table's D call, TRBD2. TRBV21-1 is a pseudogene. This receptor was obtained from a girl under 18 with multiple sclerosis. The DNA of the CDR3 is TGTGCCAGCAGGGTAGCGGCAACCACAGATACGCAGTATTTT. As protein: CASRVAATTDTQYF.